The subject of this entry is one T cell receptor beta chain. This entry comes from a study of blood T cells in healthy people across ages. The CDR3 runs 14 residues. The germline gives CDR1 MDHEN, CDR2 SYDVKM. V dropped 3 bases and J dropped 8; count of bases not matched to a gene: 6. The authors ran a second PCR of about 6 to 11 cycles using a sample-barcoded 5' primer and a J-beta primer mix. TCRdb re-called the 5' RACE reads with MiXCR, one entry per CDR3 protein. The sample includes approximately 810,000 distinct CDR3 sequences, under 30% seen only once; the top ten take roughly a sixth. V gene TRBV28 combines with J gene TRBJ2-1; 8 bases are shared with TRBD2. The sample taken for sequencing was blood. The source of this sequence is a woman of 80 years or more in good health. The CDR3 DNA sequence: TGTGCCAGCAGTTTGGGACTAGACGGACATGAGCAGTTCTTC. This sequence encodes CASSLGLDGHEQFF.